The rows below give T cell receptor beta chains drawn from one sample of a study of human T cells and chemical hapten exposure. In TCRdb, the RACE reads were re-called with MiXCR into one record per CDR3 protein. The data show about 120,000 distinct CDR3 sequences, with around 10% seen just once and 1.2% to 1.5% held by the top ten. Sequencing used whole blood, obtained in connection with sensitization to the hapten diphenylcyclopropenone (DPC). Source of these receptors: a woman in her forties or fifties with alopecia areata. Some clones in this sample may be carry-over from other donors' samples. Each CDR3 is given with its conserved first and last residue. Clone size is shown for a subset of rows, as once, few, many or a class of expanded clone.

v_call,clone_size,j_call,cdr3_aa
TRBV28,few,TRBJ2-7,CASSLPFTYEQYF
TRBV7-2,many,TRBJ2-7,CASSSVAGGPYEQYF
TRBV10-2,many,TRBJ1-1,CASRPREETEAFF
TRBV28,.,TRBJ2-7,CASSKGTGASYEQYF
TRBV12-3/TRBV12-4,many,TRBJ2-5,CASRPGFQETQYF
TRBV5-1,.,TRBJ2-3,CASSLEREGRDTQYF
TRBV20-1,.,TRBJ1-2,CSGGGYGYTF
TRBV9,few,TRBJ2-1,CASSALANEQFF
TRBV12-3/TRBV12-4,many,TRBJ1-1,CASSRQVNTEAFF
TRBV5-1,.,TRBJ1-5,CASRTDSNQPQHF
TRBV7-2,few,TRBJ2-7,CASSSSGSYEQYF
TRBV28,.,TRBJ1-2,CASSLFQGNYGYTF
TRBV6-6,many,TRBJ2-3,CASRPRQASTDTQYF
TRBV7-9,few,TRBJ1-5,CASSSTGNQPQHF
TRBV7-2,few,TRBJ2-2,CASSLARPGELFF
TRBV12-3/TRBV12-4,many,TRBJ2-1,CASSPPKNFFSYNEQFF
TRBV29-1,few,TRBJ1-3,CSVEEPASGNTIYF
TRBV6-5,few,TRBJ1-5,CASSLTQGLNQPQHF
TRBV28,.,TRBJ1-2,CATFRRGIGGYTF
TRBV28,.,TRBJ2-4,CASSLPGAQTKNIQYF
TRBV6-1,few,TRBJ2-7,CASSETGQGYEQYF
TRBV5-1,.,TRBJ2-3,CASSLVAGFTDTQYF
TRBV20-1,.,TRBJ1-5,CSARTGGYHNQPQHF
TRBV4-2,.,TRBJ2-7,CASSPMGQGKNYEQYF
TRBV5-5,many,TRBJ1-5,CASSPMGSNQPQHF
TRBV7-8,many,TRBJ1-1,CASSSYRESTEAFF
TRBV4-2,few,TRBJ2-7,CASSEGSGVGYEQYF
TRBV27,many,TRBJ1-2,CASSQGGQGYTF